The 9 T cell receptor beta chains reported below all come from one sample, sequenced in a study of T cells in Graves' hyperthyroidism and ophthalmopathy. There were TCR beta CDR3 regions amplified from RNA transcripts. First-round RT-PCR targeting the TCR CDR3 was performed with the HTBI primer set. Each CDR3 protein is one row after TCRdb ran MiXCR on the multiplex PCR reads. This table holds some 300,000 distinct CDR3 sequences, about 14% found once. Sequenced sample: blood. The source of these receptors is a woman in her twenties or thirties with Graves' hyperthyroidism that later progressed to Graves' ophthalmopathy.

This clonotype was seen repeatedly, ten times or more. The CDR3 spells CSAPVRTGGLFGGEQYF. CDR3 nucleotide sequence: TGCAGTGCCCCCGTTAGGACAGGGGGCTTATTCGGGGGCGAGCAGTACTTC. This sequence joins TRBV20-1 and TRBJ2-7; 11 nucleotides line up with TRBD1. V lost 6 bases to trimming and J lost 6 bases; unmatched junction nucleotides: 19. The CDR3 has 17 amino acids. Germline loops: CDR1 DFQATT, CDR2 SNEGSKA (reference sequence).

This clonotype was recorded many times. This rearrangement joins TRBV5-1 to TRBJ2-1, with a tentative D call TRBD2 (5 bases). The CDR3 is 15 residues long. V was cut by 3 bases and J by 4 bases, with 14 bases left in between. CDR1 and CDR2 (germline): SGHRS, YFSETQ. CDR3 DNA: TGCGCCAGCAGCTCGGGGTTAGGTCGATACAATGAGCAGTTCTTC. It translates to CASSSGLGRYNEQFF.

The table lists this clonotype with many counts. The rearrangement joins TRBV20-1 to TRBJ2-2, with 9 bases fitting TRBD2. Germline lookup yields CDR1 DFQATT and CDR2 SNEGSKA (reference sequence). V trimming: 6 bases; J trimming: 4 bases; junction bases outside the gene matches: 6. The CDR3 covers 14 residues. The CDR3, as DNA: TGCAGTGCCGCCAGCGGGAGGTCCACCGGGGAGCTGTTTTTT. Translating it yields CSAASGRSTGELFF.

There are a few counts of this clonotype. The chain is built from TRBV6-2 or TRBV6-3 and TRBJ2-3; D ambiguous. CDR1 MNHEY and CDR2 SVGEGT come from the germline V gene. The CDR3 is 15 residues long. V lost 7 bases and J 0 bases, leaving 14 bases between the germline ends. The CDR3 DNA reads TGTGCCAGCAAGGGTACCTTATCTAGCACAGATACGCAGTATTTT. The encoded protein is CASKGTLSSTDTQYF.

This clonotype showed up just once. Possible read error: a much larger clone is one base away. The V call is TRBV7-9, the J call TRBJ2-1; possibly TRBD1 or TRBD2 for D (5 bases each). V lost 6 bases and J 5 bases, leaving 17 bases between the germline ends. Germline lookup yields CDR1 SEHNR and CDR2 FQNEAQ (reference sequence). The CDR3 is made up of 15 amino acids. CDR3 amino acids: CASSYRGRVDNEQFF. The CDR3 coding sequence is TGTGCCAGCAGTTACCGGGGCAGGGTCGACAATGAGCAGTTCTTC.

At least ten counts were recorded for this clonotype. The chain has TRBV6-2 or TRBV6-3 and TRBJ1-2; TRBD1 might be the D (6 bases). The CDR3 extends over 17 amino acids. The germline V and J ends were trimmed by 6 bases and 7 bases, with 27 bases remaining between them. Germline CDR1 MNHEY, CDR2 SVGEGT. CDR3 in DNA: TGTGCCAGCAGCGTAGAGGCGGCAGACAGGTTTTATCGTGGCTACACCTTC. Its translation is CASSVEAADRFYRGYTF.

This clonotype has just a few counts. The V gene is TRBV19, the J gene TRBJ2-5, with D possibly TRBD1 on 6 matching bases. Germline V gene data show CDR1 as LNHDA and CDR2 as SQIVND (reference sequence). The CDR3 has 14 amino acids. V lost 6 bases and J 5 bases, leaving 16 bases between the germline ends. The chain's CDR3 is CASSDRGGYETQYF. CDR3 DNA: TGTGCCAGTAGCGACCGTGGGGGCTATGAGACCCAGTACTTC.

The table lists this clonotype with many counts. The chain employs TRBV4-1 and TRBJ2-1; D unresolved. From germline, CDR1 is MGHRA and CDR2 YSYEKL. V lost 4 bases, J lost 8 bases, and 21 bases lay in between. The CDR3 contains 16 residues. CDR3 nucleotide sequence: TGCGCCAGCAGCCCCTGGTTTGGTAGTAATGTCTATGAGCAGTTCTTC. Residues: CASSPWFGSNVYEQFF.

This clonotype was counted ten times or more. The chain couples TRBV11-3 to TRBJ2-1, with D possibly TRBD2 on 5 matching bases. Trimming took 5 bases from V and 5 from J, leaving 13 bases between them. The germline CDR1 and CDR2 sequences are SGHNT and YENEEA. The CDR3 is 14 residues long. The CDR3 region has the DNA TGTGCCAGCAGCCCCCGGGGTCTAAACAATGAGCAGTTCTTC. Its protein is CASSPRGLNNEQFF.